The rows below give T cell receptor beta chains drawn from one sample of a study of technical replicates of blood from a handful of donors. Clones were sequenced by immunoSEQ multiplex PCR, and TCRdb holds only the in-frame ones, with some missing. This sample has under 90,000 clones, with about 90% found just once. The sample consisted of T cells isolated from PBMCs. Receptors originate from a human donor in good health. CDR3s include the opening cysteine and the closing phenylalanine or tryptophan. D genes are given only for firm matches. Clone size is given for some rows only: seen once, a few or many times, or a class if the clone is expanded.

J	V	size	D	DNA	CDR3
TRBJ2-7	TRBV28	-	TRBD2	TGTGCCAGCACCGAGGGGCGGGAGGTCGAGCAGTACTTC	CASTEGREVEQYF
TRBJ1-1	TRBV7-9	-	-	TGTGCCAGCGGCGGCCCGTTGAGGGGCGGGGGCACTGAAGCTTTCTTT	CASGGPLRGGGTEAFF
TRBJ1-1	TRBV2	-	-	TGTGCCAGCAGCGAATCTTTGAACACTGAAGCTTTCTTT	CASSESLNTEAFF
TRBJ2-1	TRBV10-1	-	-	TGCGCCAGCAGTGATCCCCTAGGGGGGGACAATGAGCAGTTCTTC	CASSDPLGGDNEQFF
TRBJ1-1	TRBV7-9	-	TRBD1	TGTGCCAGCAGCTCGCTCGGGACAGGCGTCACTGAAGCTTTCTTT	CASSSLGTGVTEAFF
TRBJ2-1	TRBV11-3	few	TRBD1	TGTGCCAGCAGCGCCTGGACAGGGGGCTCCTACAATGAGCAGTTCTTC	CASSAWTGGSYNEQFF
TRBJ2-3	TRBV2	-	TRBD1	TGTGCCACCCTCGAGGACAGGATGCCAGATACGCAGTATTTT	CATLEDRMPDTQYF
TRBJ2-1	TRBV7-9	-	-	TGTGCCAGCAGCTTGTCAGGGGCCTCCTACAATGAGCAGTTCTTC	CASSLSGASYNEQFF
TRBJ1-4	TRBV19	-	-	TGTGCCAGTAGTTCGACCAGAGGGCTTCCCGGAGGAGAAAAACTGTTTTTT	CASSSTRGLPGGEKLFF
TRBJ2-1	TRBV27	-	TRBD2	TGTGCCAGCAGTTTAGAGGGCCTAGCGGGAATTGAGCAGTTCTTC	CASSLEGLAGIEQFF
TRBJ1-5	TRBV5-1	-	-	TGCGCCAGCAGCTTGGAACCGGTTGACACACGGGGACAGCCCCAGCATTTT	CASSLEPVDTRGQPQHF
TRBJ2-2	TRBV12-5	-	-	TGTGCTAGTGGTTTGATCGGGGGTGCCGGGGAGCTGTTTTTT	CASGLIGGAGELFF
TRBJ2-7	TRBV5-1	-	-	TGCGCCAGCTGCCGGGACAAGCCCTACGAGCAGTACTTC	CASCRDKPYEQYF
TRBJ1-2	TRBV27	-	-	TGTGCCAGCAGACAAGACATCGGCTATGGCTACACCTTC	CASRQDIGYGYTF
TRBJ2-5	TRBV28	-	-	TGTGCCAGCAGTCCAGGACAGCTCCAAGAGACCCAGTACTTC	CASSPGQLQETQYF
TRBJ1-5	TRBV28	once	-	TGTGCCAGCAGTCCCCGGGACTTCCATAGCAATCAGCCCCAGCATTTT	CASSPRDFHSNQPQHF
TRBJ2-7	TRBV5-6	-	-	TGTGCCAGCAGCTATGAGAGGGGGATCACCTACGAGCAGTACTTC	CASSYERGITYEQYF
TRBJ2-1	TRBV7-9	-	TRBD2	TGTGCCAGCAGCTTAGGAGGGACTAGCGGGAGCGATGAGCAGTTCTTC	CASSLGGTSGSDEQFF
TRBJ2-5	TRBV5-6	-	-	TGTGCCAGCAGCTTGGCGGGGATCTATTTCCAAGAGACCCAGTACTTC	CASSLAGIYFQETQYF
TRBJ1-1	TRBV5-1	-	TRBD1	TGCGCCAGCAGCCAGGACAGGGGGCGAGGTACCACTGAAGCTTTCTTT	CASSQDRGRGTTEAFF
TRBJ2-1	TRBV4-2	-	-	TGTGCCAGCAGCCCCAGTCTTAGCTCGGATGCCTACAATGAGCAGTTCTTC	CASSPSLSSDAYNEQFF
TRBJ2-7	TRBV28	-	TRBD2	TGTGCCAGCAGTTTCGTTGGGAGGGAATCCGAGCAGTACTTC	CASSFVGRESEQYF
TRBJ2-7	TRBV15	-	-	TGTGCCACCAGCTCCCGTGGCGGGCGGTACGAGCAGTACTTC	CATSSRGGRYEQYF
TRBJ2-1	TRBV28	-	-	TGTGCCAGCAGTTTTTGGCTAGACAATGAGCAGTTCTTC	CASSFWLDNEQFF
TRBJ1-2	TRBV2	-	TRBD1	TGTGCCAGCACGTCGGGACAGGGATACTATGGCTACACCTTC	CASTSGQGYYGYTF
TRBJ2-3	TRBV6-1	-	-	TGTGCCAGCATTCTTTCAGATACGCAGTATTTT	CASILSDTQYF
TRBJ1-2	TRBV7-9	-	-	TGTGCCAGCAGCTCCCGGGGGGGGTATGGCTACACCTTC	CASSSRGGYGYTF
TRBJ2-7	TRBV4-1	-	TRBD2	TGCGCCAGCAGCCAAGTCACAGCGGGAGGGTACGAGCAGTACTTC	CASSQVTAGGYEQYF
TRBJ2-5	TRBV5-1	-	-	TGCGCCAGCAGCTTAAGCAGGGCAAGTCGAGAGACCCAGTACTTC	CASSLSRASRETQYF
TRBJ1-5	TRBV10-3	once	-	TGTGCCATCAGCGGGGTGCCGGGCAATCAGCCCCAGCATTTT	CAISGVPGNQPQHF
TRBJ1-4	TRBV4-1	once	TRBD1	TGCGCCAGCAGCATGGGACAGATAGATGAAAAACTGTTTTTT	CASSMGQIDEKLFF